These T cell receptor beta chains were read from a single sample in a study of cytomegalovirus exposure and HLA in healthy donors. The table came from immunoSEQ multiplex PCR; TCRdb's copy has only in-frame clones and leaves some out. The sample holds 150,000 to 200,000 clones, 70% to 80% seen once. Sequencing was done on a sample of PBMCs. These receptors were taken from a woman aged 30 to 39 in good health and CMV-seropositive. CDR3s include the opening cysteine and the closing phenylalanine or tryptophan. The size field is filled for only some rows; it gives once, few, many or a size class.

TRBJ2-6 | TRBV6-1 | 16 | - | CASSDFSGVGANVLTF
TRBJ2-3 | TRBV5-1 | 16 | - | CASSGGLAAGFDTQYF
TRBJ2-5 | TRBV6-5 | 16 | - | CASSYDGTPTGETQYF
TRBJ2-7 | TRBV2 | 12 | - | CASSTGVYEQYF
TRBJ1-1 | TRBV30 | 12 | - | CAWSVRGFEAFF
TRBJ2-5 | TRBV19 | 12 | - | CASSIPGGTQYF
TRBJ1-2 | TRBV28 | 15 | few | CASSLPGGLFYGYTF
TRBJ2-1 | TRBV2 | 17 | - | CASSDVSGGVAYNEQFF
TRBJ1-2 | TRBV5-4 | 13 | - | CASSLRGRNGYTF
TRBJ1-4 | TRBV7-9 | 15 | - | CASSFIGVESEKLFF
TRBJ1-2 | TRBV4-1 | 15 | once | CASSHDRDTHYGYTF
TRBJ1-1 | TRBV5-1 | 15 | - | CASSLGASSGTEAFF
TRBJ1-1 | TRBV27 | 14 | - | CASSLSGAGTEAFF
TRBJ2-3 | TRBV12-5 | 14 | few | CASGLEAGSDTQYF
TRBJ2-7 | TRBV4-3 | 16 | - | CASSHGTSGRIYEQYF
TRBJ2-3 | TRBV15 | 15 | - | CATSSGQGPMDTQYF
TRBJ2-1 | TRBV6-5 | 15 | - | CATGRQASGNNEQFF
TRBJ2-7 | TRBV11-2 | 16 | - | CASSLAGSGASFEQYF
TRBJ2-7 | TRBV6-6 | 15 | - | CASSLRGQGAYEQYF
TRBJ2-6 | TRBV7-9 | 13 | - | CATGGTGANVLTF
TRBJ2-7 | TRBV4-1 | 12 | - | CASSQDFGQVHF
TRBJ1-5 | TRBV5-1 | 15 | - | CASSPGQGEAQPQHF
TRBJ1-1 | TRBV25-1 | 14 | - | CASGQGGARTEAFF
TRBJ2-7 | TRBV5-6 | 13 | - | CASSLDVAYEQYF
TRBJ1-5 | TRBV4-1 | 16 | - | CASSSEGGRTNQPQHF
TRBJ1-5 | TRBV19 | 13 | - | CASSIGINQPQHF
TRBJ2-7 | TRBV30 | 18 | - | CAAHQWGTSGRGGEEQYF
TRBJ1-2 | TRBV6-5 | 14 | - | CASSSRSNFRGYTF
TRBJ1-1 | TRBV5-4 | 15 | - | CASSEPTGKYTEAFF
TRBJ1-2 | TRBV5-6 | 16 | - | CASSLRPDRDGEGYTF
TRBJ1-2 | TRBV19 | 16 | - | CASSATGTGGRYGYTF
TRBJ2-5 | TRBV10-1 | 13 | - | CASSETGRETQYF
TRBJ1-2 | TRBV15 | 20 | - | CATSRDLETGTGEFFYGYTF
TRBJ2-6 | TRBV5-6 | 17 | - | CASSLRQGLAGANVLTF
TRBJ2-1 | TRBV9 | 13 | once | CASSVRAYNEQFF
TRBJ2-5 | TRBV5-4 | 13 | once | CASSHDREETQYF
TRBJ2-2 | TRBV5-6 | 15 | - | CASSLGQGTTGELFF
TRBJ2-2 | TRBV4-1 | 15 | - | CASRPGQGVTGELFF
TRBJ1-4 | TRBV5-6 | 13 | - | CASSLTANEKLFF
TRBJ2-5 | TRBV19 | 15 | - | CASSLRLAGAETQYF
TRBJ1-4 | TRBV7-9 | 14 | - | CASSRLRGSEKLFF
TRBJ2-1 | TRBV7-9 | 14 | - | CASSFSSSGGKQFF
TRBJ1-5 | TRBV6-1 | 15 | - | CASETGLKPNQPQHF
TRBJ1-1 | TRBV18 | 14 | - | CASSPGSMNTEAFF
TRBJ1-1 | TRBV7-2 | 14 | - | CASSLGFVRTEAFF
TRBJ1-1 | TRBV10-3 | 13 | few | CAISDREDTEAFF
TRBJ2-1 | TRBV5-1 | 17 | - | CASSFSLSGSRDNEQFF
TRBJ1-6 | TRBV6-1 | 13 | - | CASGQTYNSPLHF
TRBJ2-3 | TRBV6-5 | 15 | - | CASSYLGASTDTQYF
TRBJ2-7 | TRBV2 | 14 | - | CASSEQGAGYEQYF
TRBJ1-2 | TRBV4-3 | 16 | - | CASSQGDRGQNYGYTF
TRBJ1-3 | TRBV5-1 | 14 | - | CASSSDRGGNTIYF
TRBJ2-1 | TRBV9 | 15 | - | CASSVGLAVNNEQFF
TRBJ2-2 | TRBV30 | 17 | once | CAWTPLDRGANTGELFF